In this sample, the clone carrying this T cell receptor beta chain turned up many times. Its antigen is as yet unknown. Trimming took 6 bases from V and 2 from J, leaving 12 bases between them. CDR1 and CDR2 (germline): DFQATT, SNEGSKA (reference sequence). The CDR3 covers 13 residues. Time point here: newly diagnosed GD, antithyroid drugs for less than 3 months. The TCR library used RNA extracted from PBMCs. The data are from a study of regulatory T cells in long-lasting Graves disease. Study-wide results and limits: Persistent disease samples used TRBV28, TRBJ1-2 and TRBJ2-5 preferentially.

Through Arm-PCR of CDR3 regions and iRepertoire HTBI primers, TCR beta libraries were built. TCRdb processed the multiplex PCR reads anew with MiXCR; each CDR3 protein has one entry. Of 400,000 to 500,000 distinct CDR3 sequences in the sample, 15% to 20% were seen once. These same data were also listed under a study on T cells in Graves' hyperthyroidism and ophthalmopathy. This second study says: The HTBI primer set served for first-round RT-PCR of the TCR CDR3. Most clonotypes expanded in thyroid above 0.001 were likewise present in blood.

The V and J genes are TRBV20-1 and TRBJ2-3; tentatively, D is TRBD2 (6 bases). Sequenced here: peripheral blood mononuclear cells (PBMCs), sampled at new diagnosis, from a patient treated with antithyroid drugs. The clonotype originates from a woman aged 18-30 years with Graves disease. CDR3 amino acids: CSARDFHTDTQYF. Written as DNA, the CDR3 is TGCAGTGCAAGGGACTTCCACACAGATACGCAGTATTTT.